The text below deals with one T cell receptor (beta chain). Its antigen is not known. Germline V gives CDR1 KGHSH, CDR2 LQKENI. This CDR3 spans 16 amino acids. V was cut by 0 bases and J by 3 bases, with 12 bases left in between. The data were obtained in a study of T cells after yellow fever vaccination. General study points: FACS-sorted repertoires could contain abundant clonotypes contaminating from the bulk population. It was a small share of clonotypes that appeared in both CD4 and CD8 compartments.

5'RACE template switching produced TCR cDNA carrying a universal primer site and UMIs. TCRdb ran MiXCR on the 5' RACE reads and lists one entry per CDR3 protein. Among some 160,000 distinct CDR3 sequences, 6% to 7.5% were seen once, and the ten largest hold more than 2.5%. The TCR sequence derives from a man younger than 35 who received the YFV17D yellow fever vaccine. The rearrangement uses TRBV18 and TRBJ1-5; tentatively, D is TRBD1 (6 bases). The sample consisted of CD4+ T cells sorted from PBMCs, taken around 5 days after the first yellow fever vaccination. The CDR3 nucleotides read TGTGCCAGCTCACCACCGGGGGGGCCTTCCAATCAGCCCCAGCATTTT. It encodes CASSPPGGPSNQPQHF.